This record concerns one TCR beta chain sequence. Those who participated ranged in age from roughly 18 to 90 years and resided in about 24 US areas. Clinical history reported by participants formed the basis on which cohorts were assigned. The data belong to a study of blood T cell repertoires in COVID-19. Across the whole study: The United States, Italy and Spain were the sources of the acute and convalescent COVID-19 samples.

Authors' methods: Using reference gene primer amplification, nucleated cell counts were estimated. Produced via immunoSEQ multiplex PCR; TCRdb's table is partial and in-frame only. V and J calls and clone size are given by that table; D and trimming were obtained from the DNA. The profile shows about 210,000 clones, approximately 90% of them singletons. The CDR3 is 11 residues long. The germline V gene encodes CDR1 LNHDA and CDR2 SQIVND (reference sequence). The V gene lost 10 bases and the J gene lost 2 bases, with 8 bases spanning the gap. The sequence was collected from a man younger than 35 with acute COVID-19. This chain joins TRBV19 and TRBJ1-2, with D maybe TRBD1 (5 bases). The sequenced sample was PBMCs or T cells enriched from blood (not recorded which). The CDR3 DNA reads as TGTGCCACTCGACAGAACTATGGCTACACCTTC. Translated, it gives CATRQNYGYTF.